This passage covers 16 T cell receptor beta chains from one sample sequenced in a study of blood T cells in healthy people across ages. Primers used in a second PCR of roughly 6 to 12 cycles were a sample-barcoded 5' primer and a J-beta primer mix. TCRdb recomputed calls from the 5' RACE reads with MiXCR, one row per CDR3 protein. The data show roughly 680,000 distinct CDR3 sequences, with roughly half seen just once and less than 15% held by the top ten. The sample was blood. Receptors originate from a woman of 80 years or more in good health.

The V and J genes are TRBV4-2 and TRBJ2-1; maybe TRBD2 (5 bases). The CDR3 contains 12 residues. The V end lost 0 bases, the J end lost 13 bases, and 10 bases lay between the germline ends. Germline assignment: CDR1 LGHNA and CDR2 YNFKEQ. The CDR3 region is CASSQEPRVQFF. The CDR3 region has the DNA TGTGCCAGCAGCCAAGAACCGAGGGTCCAGTTCTTC.

This chain links TRBV6-2 or TRBV6-3 with TRBJ2-2, with D perhaps TRBD2 (5 bases). V dropped 7 bases and J dropped 4 bases, with 7 bases sitting between them. The CDR3 length is 12 residues. Germline V gene sequence: CDR1 MNHEY, CDR2 SVGEGT. The CDR3 region has the DNA TGTGCCAGCAACGGAGGCACCGGGGAGCTGTTTTTT. Protein sequence: CASNGGTGELFF.

V usage is TRBV7-2 and J usage is TRBJ2-1; perhaps TRBD2 as D (6 bases). The CDR3 length is 13 residues. Trimming pared 5 bases from V and 3 bases from J, leaving 8 bases between. Looked up from germline, CDR1 is SGHTA and CDR2 is FQGNSA. The CDR3 bases are TGTGCCAGCAGCGCGGGAATCTACAATGAGCAGTTCTTC. Its protein product is CASSAGIYNEQFF.

Details on this clonotype: A read error is possible here, since a much larger clone lies one base away. The CDR3 bases are TGTGCCAGCGGTCCCTTCCAGGGAAGGGAGGCCCAGTACTTC. This codes for CASGPFQGREAQYF. The chain links TRBV25-1 to TRBJ2-4; D is perhaps TRBD2 (6 bases). Germline-derived CDR1 and CDR2 are MGHDK and SYGVNS. The ends were cut back, 8 bases at V and 13 bases at J, with 24 bases in the middle. The CDR3 spans 14 residues.

This clonotype was seen more than once but under ten times. A much larger clone is a single base away; this may be a read error. This chain uses TRBV6-6 with TRBJ2-1, with 8 bases aligning to TRBD2. The junction had 4 bases not matched to a gene; V was cut back by 8 bases and J by 1 base. The CDR3 contains 14 residues. The V gene's germline CDR1 is MNHNY and CDR2 SVGAGI (reference sequence). CDR3 DNA sequence: TGTGCCAGCCGGGGGGGGAGGTCCTACAATGAGCAGTTCTTC. This encodes CASRGGRSYNEQFF.

V usage is TRBV18 and J usage is TRBJ2-1; 11 positions match TRBD2. The DNA end is more similar to TRBJ2-7, so the J call may be wrong. Germline V CDR1 and CDR2: KGHSH, LQKENI. CDR3 length equals 18 residues. CDR3 sequence (DNA): TGTGCCAGCTCACAGCTTCCCCCGACTAGCGGGAAGTACAATGAGCAGTACTTC. Translated: CASSQLPPTSGKYNEQYF.

This clonotype has a handful of counts. V and J are TRBV2 and TRBJ1-5, with D possibly TRBD1 on 6 matching bases. Germline CDR1 SNHLY, CDR2 FYNNEI. The CDR3 contains 14 residues. V was trimmed by 5 bases and J by 15 bases, leaving 23 bases between them. CDR3 nucleotide sequence: TGTGCCAGCAGTTGGCAGGGGAATGAGGCTCTGTTGCATTTT. Translating gives CASSWQGNEALLHF.

The chain carries TRBV29-1 and TRBJ1-2, with TRBD1 identical over 10 bases. The CDR3 consists of 13 residues. The junction had 5 bases not matched to a gene; V was cut back by 6 bases and J by 4 bases. CDR1 SQVTM and CDR2 ANQGSEA come from the germline V gene. CDR3 DNA sequence: TGCAGCGTGCGACAGGGGGCGAGCTATGGCTACACCTTC. Protein sequence: CSVRQGASYGYTF. Full variable domain (remainder filled in from reference TRBV29-1 and TRBJ1-2): SAVISQKPSRDICQRGTSLTIQCQVDSQVTMMFWYRQQPGQSLTLIATANQGSEATYESGFVIDKFPISRPNLTFSTLTVSNMSPEDSSIYLCSVRQGASYGYTFGSGTRLTVV.

CDR3 loop: CASSLFSWGGSTDTQYF. CDR3 nucleotides: TGTGCCAGCAGTTTATTTTCCTGGGGGGGCTCCACAGATACGCAGTATTTT. The chain employs TRBV28 and TRBJ2-3, with a tentative D call TRBD2 (7 bases). CDR1 is MDHEN and CDR2 is SYDVKM in the germline V gene. V shed 1 base and J shed 2 bases, with 16 bases lying between them. The CDR3 has 17 residues.

This chain connects TRBV16 to TRBJ2-7; D not resolved. Germline V gene sequence: CDR1 KGHSY, CDR2 FQNENV. The CDR3 length is 13 residues. V gave up 6 bases and J gave up 4 bases, with 13 bases separating them. In DNA, the CDR3 is TGTGCCAGCAGTCCTCGGGCCGGATACGAGCAGTACTTC. The encoded protein is CASSPRAGYEQYF.

This clonotype was counted at least ten times. CDR3 in amino acids: CASSQGRGPDTQYF. The CDR3 region has the DNA TGTGCCAGCTCGCAAGGAAGGGGCCCAGATACGCAGTATTTT. V is TRBV18 and J is TRBJ2-3; TRBD1 is a possible D gene (5 bases). Germline CDR1 KGHSH, CDR2 LQKENI. The CDR3 is made up of 14 amino acids. Trimming took off 6 bases at V and 4 bases at J, with 14 bases between the two ends.

This clonotype was observed at least ten times. The rearrangement links TRBV24-1 to TRBJ2-3; D call uncertain. Germline CDR1 is KGHDR and CDR2 is SFDVKD. The CDR3 has 13 residues. V shed 9 bases and J shed 0 bases, with 9 bases lying between them. CDR3 DNA sequence: TGTGCCACCCGGAGTACTAGCACAGATACGCAGTATTTT. Encoded protein: CATRSTSTDTQYF.

The rearrangement joins TRBV10-3 to TRBJ2-3; 8 positions match TRBD1. The CDR3 consists of 16 residues. In germline, CDR1 is ENHRY, CDR2 SYGVKD. V gave up 0 bases and J gave up 4 bases; unmatched junction bases: 6. CDR3 DNA: TGTGCCATCAGTGAGTCTAGGAACAGGGGGGCAGATACGCAGTATTTT. This gives the protein CAISESRNRGADTQYF.

The rearrangement uses TRBV28 and TRBJ2-1; 7 bases line up with TRBD2. The germline V gene has CDR1 MDHEN and CDR2 SYDVKM. V shed 5 bases and J 12 bases; nucleotides not matched to a gene: 13. The CDR3 covers 14 residues. The CDR3 coding sequence is TGTGCCAGCAGTGTTGAGGGAGGGCGATTCGGGCAGTTCTTC. Translating gives CASSVEGGRFGQFF.

This clonotype has a handful of counts. The chain couples TRBV29-1 to TRBJ1-2; possibly TRBD1 for D (5 bases). CDR1 is SQVTM and CDR2 is ANQGSEA in the germline V gene. This CDR3 is built from 12 residues. With 6 bases removed from V and 7 bases from J, the gap between germline ends came to 15 bases. The CDR3 sequence: CSVGGGTSGYTF. CDR3 bases: TGCAGCGTCGGGGGGGGAACGAGTGGCTACACCTTC.

This clonotype appeared many times. The CDR3 loop reads CATSDGSRPRGNEQFF. The CDR3 DNA reads TGTGCCACCAGTGATGGGTCGAGACCAAGGGGCAATGAGCAGTTCTTC. The chain combines TRBV24-1 with TRBJ2-1; tentatively, D is TRBD1 (5 bases). The CDR3 extends over 16 amino acids. Germline CDR1 is KGHDR and CDR2 is SFDVKD. The ends were cut back, 3 bases at V and 6 bases at J, with 17 bases in the middle.